The 11 T cell receptor beta chains below were found in one sample sequenced in a study of T-cell memory formation after mild COVID-19. Via MiXCR, TCRdb re-called the 5' RACE reads, giving one row per CDR3 protein. Here the sample spans 200,000 to 300,000 distinct CDR3 sequences, around 15% being singletons. The sequenced material came from PBMCs or a T cell subset sorted from them (not recorded which). The receptors derive from a young man who had mild COVID-19 (a few samples of this study predate the infection). Cell type and time point are not known.

This clonotype was found a few times. The J gene is TRBJ2-7, the V gene TRBV28; D possibly uses TRBD1 or TRBD2 (5 bases each). Per germline, CDR1 MDHEN and CDR2 SYDVKM. The CDR3 runs 13 residues. V was trimmed by 4 bases and J by 2 bases, leaving 9 bases between them. CDR3 in DNA: TGTGCCAGCAGTTGGGACGTGACCTACGAGCAGTACTTC. Translating gives CASSWDVTYEQYF.

The V call is TRBV6-2 or TRBV6-3, the J call TRBJ2-2; TRBD2 matches at 7 bases. Losses at the gene ends were 2 bases for V and 2 bases for J; bases not matched to a gene: 14. There are 19 residues in the CDR3. CDR1 and CDR2 from the germline V gene are MNHEY and SVGEGT. In nucleotides, the CDR3 is TGTGCCAGCAGTTACCGCAGCGGGATATACAAATCAAACACCGGGGAGCTGTTTTTT. Protein sequence: CASSYRSGIYKSNTGELFF.

This clonotype came up many times. The V gene is TRBV28, the J gene TRBJ1-2; D unresolved. The germline V and J ends were trimmed by 3 bases and 5 bases, with 13 bases remaining between them. The germline V gene encodes CDR1 MDHEN and CDR2 SYDVKM. This CDR3 spans 14 amino acids. The CDR3 nucleotides are TGTGCCAGCAGTTTTCCCACCCCCACTTATGGCTACACCTTC. Translated: CASSFPTPTYGYTF.

CDR3 sequence (DNA): TGCGCCAGCAGCCGCAATTCCGGGATCCAAGAGACCCAGTACTTC. Translation gives CASSRNSGIQETQYF. The chain combines TRBV4-3 with TRBJ2-5; D is perhaps TRBD2 (5 bases). This CDR3 comprises 15 residues. Per the germline V gene, CDR1 is LGHNA and CDR2 is YSLEER. The V end was cut by 4 bases, the J end by 1 base, with 13 bases between.

The genes are TRBV2 and TRBJ2-7; D possibly corresponds to TRBD1 (6 bases). V lost 6 bases, J lost 1 base, and 13 bases lay in between. CDR1 is SNHLY, CDR2 FYNNEI, per germline. This CDR3 region has 14 residues. The CDR3 region has the DNA TGTGCCAGCAGGGCGGACAGTAGTTCCTACGAGCAGTACGTC. Its translation: CASRADSSSYEQYV.

In its sample, this clonotype was seen a few times. The chain combines TRBV20-1 with TRBJ2-5; 11 bases are a match to TRBD1. Trimming removed 5 bases from V and 2 bases from J; junction bases left unmatched: 7. The germline V gene encodes CDR1 DFQATT and CDR2 SNEGSKA (reference sequence). CDR3 length equals 15 residues. The CDR3 DNA reads as TGCAGTGCTCGCGAGAGGGACAGGGGGCAAGAGACCCAGTACTTC. It encodes CSARERDRGQETQYF.

The gene calls are TRBV7-2 and TRBJ2-5; 13 nucleotides align to TRBD2. With 5 bases clipped from V and 7 bases from J, the junction kept 10 bases outside the gene matches. The germline gives CDR1 SGHTA, CDR2 FQGNSA. The CDR3 has 16 residues. The CDR3 bases are TGTGCCAGCAGCCCGGCGGGACTAGCGGGGAGGGGGACCCAGTACTTC. This encodes CASSPAGLAGRGTQYF. Together with reference TRBV7-2 and TRBJ2-5, the CDR3 gives the full variable domain: GAGVSQSPSNKVTEKGKDVELRCDPISGHTALYWYRQSLGQGLEFLIYFQGNSAPDKSGLPSDRFSAERTGGSVSTLTIQRTQQEDSAVYLCASSPAGLAGRGTQYFGPGTRLLVL.

This clonotype has only a few counts. V gene TRBV20-1 combines with J gene TRBJ1-1; TRBD1 matches at 10 bases. The CDR3 has 12 residues. After removal of 6 bases from V and 6 bases from J, the junction contained 4 bases not matched to a gene. In germline, CDR1 is DFQATT, CDR2 SNEGSKA (reference sequence). CDR3 in amino acids: CSARQGASEAFF. CDR3 sequence (DNA): TGCAGTGCCAGACAGGGGGCTTCTGAAGCTTTCTTT.

Only a few counts were recorded for this clonotype. The chain is built from TRBV15 and TRBJ2-1; D unclear. V dropped 0 bases and J dropped 7 bases, with 13 bases sitting between them. The CDR3 has 15 residues. Germline V gives CDR1 LNHNV, CDR2 YYDKDF (reference sequence). The CDR3 region is CATSRDRTGGNEQFF. Written as DNA, the CDR3 is TGTGCCACCAGCAGAGACCGAACCGGTGGGAATGAGCAGTTCTTC.

The chain has TRBV9 and TRBJ2-2, with D perhaps TRBD2 (5 bases). Trimming left V 0 bases short and J 8 bases short, with 11 bases between. The germline gives CDR1 SGDLS, CDR2 YYNGEE. CDR3 size: 14 residues. CDR3 protein: CASSVGEGSGELFF. CDR3 DNA: TGTGCCAGCAGCGTAGGCGAGGGATCAGGGGAGCTGTTTTTT.

This clonotype was seen a few times. The V and J genes are TRBV19 and TRBJ2-3, with D perhaps matching TRBD1 (7 bases). Trimming took 6 bases from V and 4 from J, leaving 14 bases between them. This CDR3 comprises 14 residues. The germline V gene encodes CDR1 LNHDA and CDR2 SQIVND (reference sequence). The CDR3 coding sequence is TGTGCCAGTAGACTGGGCAGGGGGGCAGATACGCAGTATTTT. Translated: CASRLGRGADTQYF.